This TCR beta chain originates from a study of vaccination and CD4 T cells after COVID-19. Study conclusions and caveats: There was no significant change from around 19 to 38 median reactive clonotypes.

V lost 6 bases, J lost 2 bases, and 5 bases stayed unmatched. The CDR3 extends over 14 amino acids. Germline V lookup: CDR1 MNHNS, CDR2 SASEGT. This clonotype was counted a few times. What it recognizes is unknown. As to treatment: roughly 10-day PBMC culture with coronavirus spike peptide pools or control peptides (ViraFEST assay). The study sequenced cultured CD4+ T cell DNA using the Oncomine TCR Beta short-read assay. Genomic DNA was extracted from cultured CD4+ T cells. One entry per CDR3 protein results from TCRdb running MiXCR on the PCR reads. The sample carries about 21,000 distinct CDR3 sequences, under 55% recorded once.

The chain links TRBV6-1 to TRBJ1-1; TRBD1 matches 8 bases. The specimen sequenced was CD4+ T cells from blood, cultured in vitro. The TCR sequence derives from a human donor who had recovered from COVID-19. CDR3 DNA sequence: TGTGCCAGCAGATCGACAGGGGCCAACACTGAAGCTTTCTTT. Translation gives CASRSTGANTEAFF.